These 20 T cell receptor beta chains came from one sample sequenced in a study of T-cell memory formation after mild COVID-19. TCRdb processed the 5' RACE reads anew with MiXCR; each CDR3 protein has one entry. The profile shows approximately 100,000 distinct CDR3 sequences, approximately 15% of them singletons. Material: PBMCs or a T cell subset sorted from them (not recorded which). Receptors originate from an adult woman who had mild COVID-19 (a few samples of this study predate the infection). Cell type and time point are not known.

This chain connects TRBV15 to TRBJ1-1, with D maybe TRBD1 (5 bases). The CDR3 spans 15 residues. The V gene's germline CDR1 is LNHNV and CDR2 YYDKDF (reference sequence). V dropped 3 bases and J dropped 4 bases, with 15 bases sitting between them. CDR3 DNA: TGTGCCACCAGCAGTGGCCCCCGGGACGGCACTGAAGCTTTCTTT. This codes for CATSSGPRDGTEAFF. The variable domain in full, completed from reference TRBV15 and TRBJ1-1, reads DAMVIQNPRYQVTQFGKPVTLSCSQTLNHNVMYWYQQKSSQAPKLLFHYYDKDFNNEADTPDNFQSRRPNTSFCFLDIRSPGLGDTAMYLCATSSGPRDGTEAFFGQGTRLTVV.

This rearrangement joins TRBV4-1 to TRBJ2-1; a possible D gene is TRBD1 (6 bases). Germline assignment: CDR1 MGHRA and CDR2 YSYEKL. V lost 1 base and J 12 bases, leaving 13 bases between the germline ends. The CDR3 is 13 residues long. CDR3 protein: CASSQGAATGQFF. The CDR3 nucleotides are TGCGCCAGCAGCCAAGGAGCCGCGACAGGGCAGTTCTTC.

This clonotype was found a few times. The rearrangement uses TRBV12-3 or TRBV12-4 and TRBJ1-5; no clear D gene. CDR3 length: 15 residues. Trimming removed 3 bases from V and 2 bases from J, with 11 bases in between. As DNA, the CDR3 is TGTGCCAGCAGTTTTGTCGATTACGGCAATCAGCCCCAGCATTTT. As protein: CASSFVDYGNQPQHF.

This clonotype was found a few times. This chain joins TRBV7-6 and TRBJ2-7, with D possibly being TRBD2 (7 bases). The V gene's germline CDR1 is SGHVS and CDR2 FNYEAQ. CDR3 length equals 14 residues. Trimming took 5 bases from V and 5 from J, leaving 16 bases between them. For the CDR3, the DNA is TGTGCCAGCAGCCCTTTTGGGGGGGCAAACGAGCAGTACTTC. Translated: CASSPFGGANEQYF. Filled out from reference TRBV7-6 and TRBJ2-7, the complete variable domain reads GAGVSQSPRYKVTKRGQDVALRCDPISGHVSLYWYRQALGQGPEFLTYFNYEAQQDKSGLPNDRFSAERPEGSISTLTIQRTEQRDSAMYRCASSPFGGANEQYFGPGTRLTVT.

The V gene is TRBV5-1, the J gene TRBJ2-7; 8 bases line up with TRBD1. V lost 4 bases, J lost 5 bases, and 8 bases stayed unmatched. The length of the CDR3 is 14 residues. Germline CDR1 and CDR2: SGHRS and YFSETQ. CDR3 in DNA: TGCGCCAGCAGCCCACTGGGACAGGCCCACGAGCAGTACTTC. It translates to CASSPLGQAHEQYF. The full variable domain, completed using reference TRBV5-1 and TRBJ2-7, is KAGVTQTPRYLIKTRGQQVTLSCSPISGHRSVSWYQQTPGQGLQFLFEYFSETQRNKGNFPGRFSGRQFSNSRSEMNVSTLELGDSALYLCASSPLGQAHEQYFGPGTRLTVT.

The chain combines TRBV7-9 with TRBJ2-7; no firm D call. The CDR3 totals 14 residues. The germline CDR1 and CDR2 sequences are SEHNR and FQNEAQ (reference sequence). The ends were cut back, 4 bases at V and 2 bases at J, with 12 bases in the middle. The CDR3 spells CASSSPSGPYEQYF. DNA of the CDR3: TGTGCCAGCAGCTCTCCCTCGGGCCCCTACGAGCAGTACTTC.

This chain connects TRBV12-3 or TRBV12-4 to TRBJ2-3; TRBD2 matches at 8 bases. V shed 6 bases and J 0 bases; nucleotides not matched to a gene: 14. This CDR3 spans 18 amino acids. CDR3 loop: CASRERLAQDQSTDTQYF. CDR3 DNA: TGTGCCAGCAGAGAGAGACTAGCGCAAGACCAAAGCACAGATACGCAGTATTTT.

The chain couples TRBV12-3 or TRBV12-4 to TRBJ1-2, with D hard to call. Trimming removed 10 bases from V and 8 bases from J, with 14 bases in between. The CDR3 runs to 11 residues. The CDR3 region has the DNA TGTGCCATCCCTGCCGGGTACGGCTACACCTTC. Protein product: CAIPAGYGYTF.

V usage is TRBV9 and J usage is TRBJ2-1; TRBD2 matches 11 bases. J gave up 6 bases and V 3 bases, and 5 bases lay outside the gene matches. CDR1 and CDR2 from the germline V gene are SGDLS and YYNGEE. The CDR3 consists of 15 residues. The CDR3 loop is CASSATSGSPNEQFF. The DNA for the CDR3 is TGTGCCAGCAGCGCCACTAGCGGGAGTCCCAATGAGCAGTTCTTC.

This clonotype was recorded a few times. This chain connects TRBV12-3 or TRBV12-4 to TRBJ2-2; TRBD2 matches at 9 bases. The CDR3 is 16 residues long. With 5 bases clipped from V and 5 bases from J, the junction kept 9 bases outside the gene matches. This CDR3 reads CASSPPDSGRTGELFF. In DNA form, the CDR3 reads TGTGCCAGCAGTCCCCCGGATAGCGGGAGAACCGGGGAGCTGTTTTTT.

This clonotype was detected only a few times. The CDR3 DNA reads as TGTGCCAGCAGCCAAGAAGGCGTTGGGGCCTACCTCCGGAACACTGAAGCTTTCTTT. This encodes CASSQEGVGAYLRNTEAFF. J is TRBJ1-1 and V is TRBV14; D may be TRBD1 (5 bases). CDR1 SGHDN and CDR2 FVKESK come from the germline V gene. This CDR3 contains 19 residues. Trimming pared 0 bases from V and 1 base from J, leaving 21 bases between.

This clonotype was seen a few times. This chain uses TRBV4-2 with TRBJ2-5, with 9 bases lining up with TRBD2. The ends lost 0 bases at V and 3 bases at J; junction bases unmatched: 11. The V gene's germline CDR1 is LGHNA and CDR2 YNFKEQ. This CDR3 comprises 18 residues. The DNA of the CDR3 is TGTGCCAGCAGCCAAGATGGCGGTCTAAGCGGGGGGAAAGAGACCCAGTACTTC. Its protein is CASSQDGGLSGGKETQYF.

This clonotype was seen a few times. This sequence joins TRBV29-1 and TRBJ2-1, with D possibly TRBD1 on 6 matching bases. The CDR3 is made up of 13 amino acids. Germline V gives CDR1 SQVTM, CDR2 ANQGSEA. The V gene lost 7 bases and the J gene lost 0 bases, with 10 bases spanning the gap. The CDR3 region is CSGTGSSYNEQFF. CDR3 nucleotide sequence: TGCAGCGGTACAGGGTCCTCCTACAATGAGCAGTTCTTC.

This clonotype was seen only a few times. The chain couples TRBV4-3 to TRBJ1-2; no clear D gene. Germline V lookup: CDR1 LGHNA, CDR2 YSLEER. The V gene lost 1 base and the J gene lost 1 base, with 7 bases spanning the gap. The CDR3 contains 14 residues. The chain's CDR3 is CASSQGFRNYGYTF. CDR3 nucleotide sequence: TGCGCCAGCAGCCAAGGGTTTCGTAACTATGGCTACACCTTC.

The sample holds a few counts of this clonotype. The chain employs TRBV7-9 and TRBJ1-1; D may be TRBD1 (5 bases). With 1 base removed from V and 1 base from J, the gap between germline ends came to 7 bases. This CDR3 is built from 14 residues. Germline V gives CDR1 SEHNR, CDR2 FQNEAQ (reference sequence). CDR3 amino acids: CASSLVGQNTEAFF. As DNA, the CDR3 is TGTGCCAGCAGCTTAGTCGGACAGAACACTGAAGCTTTCTTT.

In its sample, this clonotype was seen once. This sequence joins TRBV7-6 and TRBJ2-2; D is unclear. V lost 1 base and J lost 7, with 4 bases in between. Looked up from germline, CDR1 is SGHVS and CDR2 is FNYEAQ. The CDR3 totals 12 residues. CDR3 sequence reads: CASSLEVGELFF. Here the CDR3 DNA reads TGTGCCAGCAGCTTAGAGGTCGGGGAGCTGTTTTTT.

The J gene is TRBJ2-7, the V gene TRBV21-1; the table's D call, TRBD1, has no DNA check behind it. TRBV21-1 counts as a pseudogene. CDR3 size: 16 residues. CDR3 sequence (DNA): TGTGCCAGCAGCAAACAAGGGGGCAGGCCCTCCTACGAGCAGTACTTC. It encodes CASSKQGGRPSYEQYF.

This clonotype was seen a few times. The chain has TRBV14 and TRBJ2-2; D is unresolved. This CDR3 is built from 14 residues. The germline gives CDR1 SGHDN, CDR2 FVKESK. V was pared by 4 bases and J by 4 bases, with 10 bases between. The CDR3 DNA reads TGTGCCAGCAGCCCGCGTCCGAGCACCGGGGAGCTGTTTTTT. Its protein product is CASSPRPSTGELFF.

The V gene is TRBV7-3, the J gene TRBJ1-2; TRBD1 matches 7 bases. This CDR3 has 14 amino acids. V was pared by 2 bases and J by 3 bases, with 3 bases of the junction left unmatched. CDR1 and CDR2 from the germline V gene are SGHTA and FQGTGA. The CDR3 loop is CASSLSGTDYGYTF. The CDR3 DNA sequence: TGTGCCAGCAGCTTATCCGGGACAGACTATGGCTACACCTTC.

V usage is TRBV6-5 and J usage is TRBJ2-7, with a tentative D call TRBD1 (5 bases). This CDR3 comprises 15 residues. CDR1 and CDR2 from the germline V gene are MNHEY and SVGAGI. Between the trimmed V and J ends, which lost 5 bases and 1 base, there was a span of 15 bases. The CDR3: CASSPVVQGSYEQYF. CDR3 nucleotide sequence: TGTGCCAGCAGTCCCGTCGTGCAGGGATCCTACGAGCAGTACTTC.